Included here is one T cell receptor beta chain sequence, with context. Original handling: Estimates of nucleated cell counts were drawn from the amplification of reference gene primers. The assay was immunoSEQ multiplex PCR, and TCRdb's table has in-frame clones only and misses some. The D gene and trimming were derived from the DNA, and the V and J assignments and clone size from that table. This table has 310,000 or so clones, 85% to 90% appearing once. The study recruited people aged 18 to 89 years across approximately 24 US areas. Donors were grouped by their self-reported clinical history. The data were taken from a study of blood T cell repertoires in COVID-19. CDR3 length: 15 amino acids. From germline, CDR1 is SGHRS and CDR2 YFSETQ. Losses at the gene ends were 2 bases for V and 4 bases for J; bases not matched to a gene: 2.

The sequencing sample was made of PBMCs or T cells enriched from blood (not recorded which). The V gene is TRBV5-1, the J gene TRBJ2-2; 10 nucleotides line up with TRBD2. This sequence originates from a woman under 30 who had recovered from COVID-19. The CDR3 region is CASSFGLAVTGELFF. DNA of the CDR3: TGCGCCAGCAGCTTTGGACTAGCGGTCACCGGGGAGCTGTTTTTT.